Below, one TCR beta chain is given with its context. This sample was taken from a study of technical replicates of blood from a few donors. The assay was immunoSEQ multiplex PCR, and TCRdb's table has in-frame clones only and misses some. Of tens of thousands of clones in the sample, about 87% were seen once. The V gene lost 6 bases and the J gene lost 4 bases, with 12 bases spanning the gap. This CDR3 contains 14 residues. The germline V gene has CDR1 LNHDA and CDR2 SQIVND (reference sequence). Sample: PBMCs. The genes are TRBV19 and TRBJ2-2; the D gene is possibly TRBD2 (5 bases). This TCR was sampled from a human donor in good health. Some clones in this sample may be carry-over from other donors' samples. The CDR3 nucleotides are TGTGCCAGTAGGGCCGGGATCTTCACCGGGGAGCTGTTTTTT. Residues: CASRAGIFTGELFF.